These 14 T cell receptor gamma chains were all obtained from the same sample, sequenced in a study of human gamma delta and Vdelta1 T cells. TCRdb reran clone calling via CATT on the PCR reads. The sample includes several thousand gamma-chain clones, about 47% seen only once; the top ten take roughly 2.4%. Which antigens these TCRs recognize remains unknown. The material sequenced was Vdelta1 gamma-delta T cells from blood grown in culture (DOT cells). The receptors originated from a human donor in good health.

The chain recombines TRGV9 with TRGJ1 or TRGJ2. Looked up from germline, CDR1 is GITISATS and CDR2 is ISYDGTV (reference sequence). This CDR3 contains 16 residues. V shed 0 bases and J 2 bases; nucleotides not matched to a gene: 10. The CDR3 sequence: CALWEVQVPDYYKKLF. CDR3 coding DNA: TGTGCCTTGTGGGAGGTGCAAGTTCCGGATTATTATAAGAAACTCTTT.

By share of the sample, this clone is medium-sized. This same CDR3 is encoded by further DNA sequences in the sample. The V and J genes are TRGV2 and TRGJ1 or TRGJ2. Germline V CDR1 and CDR2: EGSNGY, YDSYNSKV. With 0 bases clipped from V and 7 bases from J, the junction kept 3 bases outside the gene matches. The CDR3 spans 12 residues. CDR3 amino acids: CATWDGRYKKLF. The CDR3 DNA reads TGTGCCACCTGGGACGGGCGATATAAGAAACTCTTT.

The chain is built from TRGV3 and TRGJ1 or TRGJ2. CDR3 length equals 10 residues. Germline V gene lookup returns CDR1 VTNTFY and CDR2 YDVSTARD (reference sequence). After removal of 7 bases from V and 3 bases from J, the junction contained 0 bases not matched to a gene. The CDR3 is CATCYYKKLF. The CDR3 DNA follows: TGTGCCACCTGTTATTATAAGAAACTCTTT.

This clone is labeled as medium-sized (0.01 to 0.1%). The chain joins TRGV5 to TRGJ1 or TRGJ2. J lost 5 bases, V lost 0 bases, and 4 bases had no gene match. This CDR3 comprises 13 residues. Germline CDR1 VINAFY, CDR2 YDVSNSKD. CDR3 coding DNA: TGTGCCACCTGGGACAGGCCCCATTATAAGAAACTCTTT. Translating gives CATWDRPHYKKLF.

This clone was found a few times. V usage is TRGV2 and J usage is TRGJ1 or TRGJ2. V shed 0 bases, J shed 4 bases, and the junction held 3 bases outside the gene matches. Germline CDR1 EGSNGY, CDR2 YDSYNSKV. The CDR3 spans 13 residues. The DNA of the CDR3 is TGTGCCACCTGGGACGGGCAATATTATAAGAAACTCTTT. Translation: CATWDGQYYKKLF.

The chain links TRGV2 to TRGJ1 or TRGJ2. The CDR3 contains 16 residues. V trimming: 0 bases; J trimming: 5 bases; junction bases outside the gene matches: 13. CDR1 and CDR2 (germline): EGSNGY, YDSYNSKV. Written as DNA, the CDR3 is TGTGCCACCTGGGACGGGCCGGATTTTATAGATTATAAGAAACTCTTT. It translates to CATWDGPDFIDYKKLF.

The chain couples TRGV3 to TRGJ1 or TRGJ2. CDR3 length: 10 amino acids. V dropped 3 bases and J dropped 8; count of bases not matched to a gene: 1. CDR1 VTNTFY and CDR2 YDVSTARD come from the germline V gene (reference sequence). The CDR3 nucleotides read TGTGCCACCTGGGACGATAAGAAACTCTTT. Translation gives CATWDDKKLF.

This clone was observed a few times. The V call is TRGV8, the J call TRGJ1 or TRGJ2. Germline CDR1 VENAVY, CDR2 YDSYNSRV. The CDR3 spans 9 residues. The V and J ends lost 6 bases and 12 bases, in that order; junction bases with no gene match: 5. The CDR3 DNA sequence: TGTGCCACCTGGACCTTGAAACTCTTT. Translating it yields CATWTLKLF.

This clone occurred a few times. The chain carries TRGV5P and TRGJ1 or TRGJ2. TRGV5P is a pseudogene locus. This CDR3 is 14 amino acids long. The CDR3 sequence: CATWALTNYYKKLF. The CDR3 nucleotides are TGTGCCACCTGGGCCCTGACGAATTATTATAAGAAACTCTTT.

The chain is built from TRGV4 and TRGJ1 or TRGJ2. With 1 base clipped from V and 3 bases from J, the junction kept 6 bases outside the gene matches. The germline V gene has CDR1 EGSTGY and CDR2 YDSYTSSV. This CDR3 comprises 14 residues. The CDR3 DNA reads as TGTGCCACCTGGGATGGAGGAACTTATTATAAGAAACTCTTT. Residues: CATWDGGTYYKKLF.

The chain combines TRGV2 with TRGJ1 or TRGJ2. Germline V gives CDR1 EGSNGY, CDR2 YDSYNSKV. CDR3 size: 15 residues. V shed 0 bases, J shed 3 bases, and the junction held 8 bases outside the gene matches. CDR3 nucleotide sequence: TGTGCCACCTGGGACGGGCCCTCCGTTTATTATAAGAAACTCTTT. This sequence encodes CATWDGPSVYYKKLF.

The V call is TRGV4, the J call TRGJP1. V dropped 0 bases and J dropped 0; count of bases not matched to a gene: 7. This CDR3 spans 17 amino acids. Germline CDR1 is EGSTGY and CDR2 is YDSYTSSV. The CDR3: CATWDGPRDTTGWFKIF. In nucleotides, the CDR3 is TGTGCCACCTGGGATGGGCCGAGGGATACCACTGGTTGGTTCAAGATATTT.

This clone has a handful of counts. The chain uses TRGV9 and TRGJ1 or TRGJ2. After removal of 4 bases from V and 2 bases from J, the junction contained 11 bases not matched to a gene. CDR1 and CDR2 (germline): GITISATS, ISYDGTV (reference sequence). The CDR3 sequence is 15 residues long. As DNA, the CDR3 is TGTGCCTTGTGGGATTCCCCATGGGATTATTATAAGAAACTCTTT. Protein sequence: CALWDSPWDYYKKLF.

This clone was seen a few times. In the same sample, other DNA sequences code for this CDR3. This chain links TRGV2 with TRGJ1 or TRGJ2. This CDR3 is 13 amino acids long. The germline CDR1 and CDR2 sequences are EGSNGY and YDSYNSKV. V gave up 0 bases and J gave up 5 bases; unmatched junction bases: 4. Written as DNA, the CDR3 is TGTGCCACCTGGGACGGGCAGGATTATAAGAAACTCTTT. Its translation is CATWDGQDYKKLF.